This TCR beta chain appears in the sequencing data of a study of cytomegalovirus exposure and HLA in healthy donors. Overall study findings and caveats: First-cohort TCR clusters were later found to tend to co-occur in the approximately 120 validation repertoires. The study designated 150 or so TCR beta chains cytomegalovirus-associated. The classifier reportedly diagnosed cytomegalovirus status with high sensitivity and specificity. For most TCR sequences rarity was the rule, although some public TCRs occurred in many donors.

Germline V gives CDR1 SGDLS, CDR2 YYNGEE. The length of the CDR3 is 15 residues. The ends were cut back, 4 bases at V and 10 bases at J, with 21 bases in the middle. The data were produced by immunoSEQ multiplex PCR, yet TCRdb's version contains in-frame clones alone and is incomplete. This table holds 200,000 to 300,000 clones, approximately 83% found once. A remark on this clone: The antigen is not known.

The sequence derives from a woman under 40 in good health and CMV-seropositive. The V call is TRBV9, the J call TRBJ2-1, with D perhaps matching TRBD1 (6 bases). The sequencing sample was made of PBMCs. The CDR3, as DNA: TGTGCCAGCAGCTTTCGACAGGACAATCGCGGAGAGCAGTTCTTC. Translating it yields CASSFRQDNRGEQFF.